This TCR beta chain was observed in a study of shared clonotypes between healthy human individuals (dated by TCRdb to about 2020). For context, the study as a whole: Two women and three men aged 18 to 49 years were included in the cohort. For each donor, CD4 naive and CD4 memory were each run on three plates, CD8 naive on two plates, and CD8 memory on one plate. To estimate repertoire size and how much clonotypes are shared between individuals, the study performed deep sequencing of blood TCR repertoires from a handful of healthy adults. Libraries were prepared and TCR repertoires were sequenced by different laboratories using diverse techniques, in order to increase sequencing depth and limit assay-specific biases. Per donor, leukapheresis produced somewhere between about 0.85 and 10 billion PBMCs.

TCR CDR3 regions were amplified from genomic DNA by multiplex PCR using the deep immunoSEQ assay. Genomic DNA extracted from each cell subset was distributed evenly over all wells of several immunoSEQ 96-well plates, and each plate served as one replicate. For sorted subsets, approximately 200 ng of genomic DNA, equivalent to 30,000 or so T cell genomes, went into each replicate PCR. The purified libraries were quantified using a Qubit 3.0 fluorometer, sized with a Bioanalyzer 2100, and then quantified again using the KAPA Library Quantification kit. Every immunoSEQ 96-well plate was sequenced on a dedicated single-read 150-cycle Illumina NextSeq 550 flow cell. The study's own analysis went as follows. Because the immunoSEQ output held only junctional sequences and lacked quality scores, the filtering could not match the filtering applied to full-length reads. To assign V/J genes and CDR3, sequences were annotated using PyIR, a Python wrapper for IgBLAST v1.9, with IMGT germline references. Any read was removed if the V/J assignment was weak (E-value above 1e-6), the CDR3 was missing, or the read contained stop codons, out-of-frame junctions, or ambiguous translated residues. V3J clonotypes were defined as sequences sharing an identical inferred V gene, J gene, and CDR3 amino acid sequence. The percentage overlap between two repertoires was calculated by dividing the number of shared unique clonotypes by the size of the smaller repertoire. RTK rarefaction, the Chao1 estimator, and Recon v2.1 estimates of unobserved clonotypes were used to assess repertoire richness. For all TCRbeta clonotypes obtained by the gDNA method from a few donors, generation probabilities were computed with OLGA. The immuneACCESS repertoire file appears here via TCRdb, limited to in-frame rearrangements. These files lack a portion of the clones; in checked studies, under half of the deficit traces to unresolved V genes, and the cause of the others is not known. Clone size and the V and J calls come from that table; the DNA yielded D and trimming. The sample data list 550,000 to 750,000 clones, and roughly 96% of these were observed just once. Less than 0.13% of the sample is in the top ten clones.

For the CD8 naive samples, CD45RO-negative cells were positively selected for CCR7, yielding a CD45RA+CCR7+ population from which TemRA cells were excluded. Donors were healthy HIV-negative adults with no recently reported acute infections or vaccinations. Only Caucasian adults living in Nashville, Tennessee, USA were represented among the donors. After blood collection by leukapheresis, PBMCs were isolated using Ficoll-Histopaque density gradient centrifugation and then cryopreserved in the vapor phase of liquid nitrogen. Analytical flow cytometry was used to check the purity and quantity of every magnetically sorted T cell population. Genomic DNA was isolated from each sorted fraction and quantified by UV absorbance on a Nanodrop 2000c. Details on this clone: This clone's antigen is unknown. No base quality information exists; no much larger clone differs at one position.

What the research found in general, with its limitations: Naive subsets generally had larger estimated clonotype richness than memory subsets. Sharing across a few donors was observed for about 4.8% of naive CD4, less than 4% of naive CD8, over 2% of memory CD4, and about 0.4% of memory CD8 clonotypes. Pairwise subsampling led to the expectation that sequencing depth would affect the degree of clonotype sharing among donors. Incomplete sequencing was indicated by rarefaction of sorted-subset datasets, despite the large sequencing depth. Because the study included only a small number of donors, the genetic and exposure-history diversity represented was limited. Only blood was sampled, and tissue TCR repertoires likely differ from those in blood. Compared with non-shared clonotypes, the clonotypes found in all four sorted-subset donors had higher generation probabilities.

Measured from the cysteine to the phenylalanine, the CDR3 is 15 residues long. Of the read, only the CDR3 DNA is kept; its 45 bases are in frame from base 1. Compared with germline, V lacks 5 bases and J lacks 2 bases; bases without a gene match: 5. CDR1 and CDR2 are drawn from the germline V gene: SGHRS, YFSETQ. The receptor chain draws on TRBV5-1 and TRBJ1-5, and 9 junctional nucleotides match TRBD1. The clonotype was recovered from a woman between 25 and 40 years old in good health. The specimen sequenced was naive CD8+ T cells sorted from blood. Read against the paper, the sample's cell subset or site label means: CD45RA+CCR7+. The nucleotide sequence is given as TGCGCCAGCAGTTGGACAGGGGTTGGCAATCAGCCCCAGCATTTT. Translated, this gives CASSWTGVGNQPQHF.